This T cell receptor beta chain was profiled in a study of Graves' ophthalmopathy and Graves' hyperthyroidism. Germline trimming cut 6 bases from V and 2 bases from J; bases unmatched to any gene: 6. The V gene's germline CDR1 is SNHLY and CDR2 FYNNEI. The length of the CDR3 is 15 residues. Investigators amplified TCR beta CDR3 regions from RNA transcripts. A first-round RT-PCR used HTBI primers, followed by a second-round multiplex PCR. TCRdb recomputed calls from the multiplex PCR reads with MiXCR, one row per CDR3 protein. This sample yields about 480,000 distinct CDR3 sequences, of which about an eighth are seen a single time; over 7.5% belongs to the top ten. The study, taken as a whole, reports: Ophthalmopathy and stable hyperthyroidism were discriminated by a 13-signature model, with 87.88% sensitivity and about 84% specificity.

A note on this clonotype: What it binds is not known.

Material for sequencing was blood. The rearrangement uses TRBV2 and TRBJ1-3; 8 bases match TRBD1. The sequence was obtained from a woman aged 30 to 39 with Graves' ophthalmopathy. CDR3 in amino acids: CASSPDRVAGNTIYF. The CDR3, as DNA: TGTGCCAGCAGCCCGGACAGGGTGGCTGGAAACACCATATATTTT.